A selection of T cell receptor beta chains follows, all from one sample in a study of blood T cells in healthy people across ages. TCRdb re-analysed the 5' RACE reads in MiXCR, keeping a single row per CDR3 protein. The table records roughly 730,000 distinct CDR3 sequences, approximately 60% of them present only once. The sample comprised blood. The receptors were sampled from a middle-aged man in good health. CDR3s include the opening cysteine and the closing phenylalanine or tryptophan. D genes are given only for firm matches. Only some rows state a clone size, as once, few, many or a class for expanded clones.

TRBJ2-7,TRBD2,NA,TRBV14,TGTGCCAGCAGCCAAGCACCGGGACTAGCGGCATACGAGCAGTACTTC,CASSQAPGLAAYEQYF
TRBJ2-7,NA,few,TRBV24-1,TGTGCCACCAGTGATTCCGGGTCCCTGGACGAGCAGTACTTC,CATSDSGSLDEQYF
TRBJ2-5,TRBD2,few,TRBV25-1,TGTGCCAGCAGTGAGGGGGCTAGCGGGAGGTTTAGGGAGACCCAGTACTTC,CASSEGASGRFRETQYF
TRBJ2-5,TRBD2,NA,TRBV7-2,TGTGCCAGCAGATCGCGTAGAGGGAGCGGGGGCGCTCAAGAGACCCAGTACTTC,CASRSRRGSGGAQETQYF
TRBJ2-1,NA,NA,TRBV20-1,TGCAGTGCTAGACGGGGAATGGATGAGCAGTTCTTC,CSARRGMDEQFF
TRBJ1-2,NA,NA,TRBV3-1,TGTGCCAGCAGCCTTCCGGATTTGAACTATGGCTACACCTTC,CASSLPDLNYGYTF
TRBJ2-1,TRBD2,NA,TRBV7-9,TGTGCCAGCACTAGCGGCAATGAGCAGTTCTTC,CASTSGNEQFF
TRBJ2-1,TRBD2,NA,TRBV19,TGTGCCAGTAGTATCTCTAGCGGGCTGTACAATGAGCAGTTCTTC,CASSISSGLYNEQFF
TRBJ1-2,NA,NA,TRBV12-3/TRBV12-4,TGTGCCAGCAGTTGGGGCTTGAACTATGGCTACACCTTC,CASSWGLNYGYTF
TRBJ2-5,NA,few,TRBV27,TGTGCCAGCAGTTTTGATCGGGGGACTCAAGAGACCCAGTACTTC,CASSFDRGTQETQYF
TRBJ2-7,TRBD1,NA,TRBV5-1,TGCGCCAGCAGCCGGGACAGGCCACCGATGGAGCAGTACTTC,CASSRDRPPMEQYF
TRBJ1-2,NA,NA,TRBV28,TGTGCCAGCAGTTTTGGTCGGGGGGGCTACACCTTC,CASSFGRGGYTF
TRBJ1-1,TRBD1,NA,TRBV7-3,TGTGCCAGCAGCTTAACGCACACAGGGGGTCGTACGAACACTGAAGCTTTCTTT,CASSLTHTGGRTNTEAFF
TRBJ1-5,NA,few,TRBV7-9,TGTGCCAGCAGCTTGGGAGACATTAGCAATCAGCCCCAGCATTTT,CASSLGDISNQPQHF
TRBJ1-4,NA,NA,TRBV18,TGTGCCAGCTCACCATTATCTGGAAAACTGTTTTTT,CASSPLSGKLFF
TRBJ1-1,NA,NA,TRBV7-2,TGTGCCAGTAGCTCACAACGACAGTTGAACACTGAAGCTTTCTTT,CASSSQRQLNTEAFF
TRBJ1-2,NA,few,TRBV29-1,TGCAGCGTTGTATCCCCCGACAGGCTTGCGCTATATGGCTACACCTTC,CSVVSPDRLALYGYTF
TRBJ2-4,TRBD2,once,TRBV20-1,TGCAGTGCTCACCCTAGCGGTCCCAAAAACATTCAGTACTTC,CSAHPSGPKNIQYF
TRBJ2-7,NA,NA,TRBV12-3/TRBV12-4,TGTGCCAGCTCTAGACTTATCTACGAGCAGTACTTC,CASSRLIYEQYF
TRBJ2-1,TRBD1,few,TRBV7-2,TGTGCCAGCAGCTTACCACGGACAGGGGGGTCCTACAATGAGCAGTTCTTC,CASSLPRTGGSYNEQFF
TRBJ2-7,NA,NA,TRBV5-6,TGTGCCAGCAGACCAGGGGCCCTGGCCCCCTACGAGCAGTACTTC,CASRPGALAPYEQYF
TRBJ2-1,NA,few,TRBV11-2,TGTGCCAGCACCACTCTGACTGGTAGCTCCTACAATGAGCAGTTCTTC,CASTTLTGSSYNEQFF
TRBJ2-3,TRBD2,NA,TRBV5-1,TGCGCCAGCAGCTTGTTAATAGCGGGGGGGCCTTCCGGAGATACGCAGTATTTT,CASSLLIAGGPSGDTQYF
TRBJ2-3,NA,NA,TRBV14,TGTGCCAGCAGCCCAAGACAGCTAACCCTCACAGATACGCAGTATTTT,CASSPRQLTLTDTQYF
TRBJ1-4,NA,NA,TRBV9,TGTGCCAGCAGCGTTCAGGGAGCAACTAATGAAAAACTGTTTTTT,CASSVQGATNEKLFF
TRBJ1-5,NA,NA,TRBV20-1,TGCAGTGCTAGAACGACACAGGGGCCCCAGCATTTT,CSARTTQGPQHF
TRBJ2-7,NA,NA,TRBV10-3,TGTGCCATCAGTGAGTACGAGGAGTACGAGCAGTACTTC,CAISEYEEYEQYF
TRBJ2-3,NA,NA,TRBV7-2,TGTGCCGTAGGGGACACAGATACGCAGTATTTT,CAVGDTDTQYF
TRBJ2-1,NA,few,TRBV9,TGTGCCAGCAGCGTAGGCGTGAATACGGGGGAAGGGGAGCAGTTCTTC,CASSVGVNTGEGEQFF
TRBJ2-5,NA,NA,TRBV7-6,TGTGCCAGCAGCCAGCAGACACCGACAAGCCAAGAGACCCAGTACTTC,CASSQQTPTSQETQYF
TRBJ2-1,NA,few,TRBV27,TGTGCCAGCAGTCCAGCGACAGGCTCCTACAATGAGCAGTTCTTC,CASSPATGSYNEQFF
TRBJ2-5,NA,NA,TRBV20-1,TGCAGTGCTAGAGATGAGGGGGGCGTAGAGACCCAGTACTTC,CSARDEGGVETQYF
TRBJ2-1,TRBD2,NA,TRBV20-1,TGCAGTGCTAGCCCTAGCGGGAGGTACGATGAGCAGTTCTTC,CSASPSGRYDEQFF
TRBJ2-7,TRBD1,NA,TRBV20-1,TGCAGTGCTACACGGGACAGGGGGGACGAGCAGTACTTC,CSATRDRGDEQYF
TRBJ1-1,NA,NA,TRBV7-9,TGTGCCAGCAGCTTAGGGATCTTTGAAGCTTTCTTT,CASSLGIFEAFF
TRBJ2-7,TRBD2,NA,TRBV5-1,TGCGCCAGCAGCCACCCCCTGGATGGCGGGAGTACTCCGGGGGAGCAGTACTTC,CASSHPLDGGSTPGEQYF
TRBJ1-1,NA,NA,TRBV7-9,TGCGCCAGCAGCTTAGATAACGAGAACACTGAAGCTTTCTTT,CASSLDNENTEAFF
TRBJ2-1,NA,NA,TRBV12-3/TRBV12-4,TGTGCCAGCACGACGGGCGACAATGAGCAGTTCTTC,CASTTGDNEQFF
TRBJ2-6,NA,NA,TRBV20-1,TGCAGTGCTAGAGATATATACAGGCCGACTGGGGCCAACGTCCTGACTTTC,CSARDIYRPTGANVLTF
TRBJ1-2,NA,NA,TRBV25-1,TGTGCCAGCAGTGAATCGCAAAGGTTTAAAGTGCGGACTATATTCTTATGTGCTAACTATGGCTACACCTTC,CASSESQRFKVRTIFLCANYGYTF
TRBJ2-3,NA,many,TRBV12-3/TRBV12-4,TGTGCCAGCAGTTCCCGACAAAGCACAGATACGCAGTATTTT,CASSSRQSTDTQYF
TRBJ2-1,TRBD1,NA,TRBV7-3,TGTGCCAGCGAGGACAGGGGCCGCAATGAGCAGTTCTTC,CASEDRGRNEQFF
TRBJ2-3,NA,NA,TRBV7-2,TGTGCCAGCAGCCGACGGTCCCTTGTTGGCACAGATACGCAGTATTTT,CASSRRSLVGTDTQYF
TRBJ2-4,NA,NA,TRBV20-1,TGCAGTGCTATCTATCCGGGCGACGGGTTCTCCAAAAACATTCAGTACTTC,CSAIYPGDGFSKNIQYF